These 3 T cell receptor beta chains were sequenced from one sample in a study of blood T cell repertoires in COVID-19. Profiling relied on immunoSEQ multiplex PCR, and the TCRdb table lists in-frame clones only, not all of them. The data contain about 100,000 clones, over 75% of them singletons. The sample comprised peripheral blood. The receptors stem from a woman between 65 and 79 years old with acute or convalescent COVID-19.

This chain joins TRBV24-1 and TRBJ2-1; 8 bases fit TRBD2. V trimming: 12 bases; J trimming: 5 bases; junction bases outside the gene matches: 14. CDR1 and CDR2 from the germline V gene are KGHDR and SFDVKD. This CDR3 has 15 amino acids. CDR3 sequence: CAAGRRGGGHNEQFF. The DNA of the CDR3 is TGTGCCGCTGGGAGACGGGGGGGCGGCCACAATGAGCAGTTCTTC.

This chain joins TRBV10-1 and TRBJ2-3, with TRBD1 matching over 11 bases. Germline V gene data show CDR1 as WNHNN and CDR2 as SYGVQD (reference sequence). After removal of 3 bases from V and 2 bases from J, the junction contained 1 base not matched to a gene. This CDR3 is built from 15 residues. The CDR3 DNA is TGCGCCAGCAGTGAAGGACAGGGGGCCACAGATACGCAGTATTTT. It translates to CASSEGQGATDTQYF.

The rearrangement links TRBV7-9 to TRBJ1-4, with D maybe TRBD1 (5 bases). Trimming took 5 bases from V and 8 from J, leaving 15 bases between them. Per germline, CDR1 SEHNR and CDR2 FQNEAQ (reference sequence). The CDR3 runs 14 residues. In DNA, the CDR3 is TGTGCCAGCAGCCCACAAGGCGGGGGGGAAAAACTGTTTTTT. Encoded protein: CASSPQGGGEKLFF.